This T cell receptor beta chain originates from a study of shared T cell receptors in the human thymus (dated by TCRdb to the early 2020s). At the level of the whole study: The study investigated the way shared, self-reactive T-cell receptor alpha chains are produced in the human thymus.

Concerning this clone itself: Its antigen specificity is not known. No base quality values were provided; no much bigger clone lies one nucleotide off.

From V the trimming removes 2 bases and from J it removes 1 base, while the gene matches leave 14 bases of the junction unaccounted for. CDR3 length: 19 amino acids, cysteine to phenylalanine. Only CDR3 DNA remains: 57 bases, in frame from the first base. CDR1 and CDR2 were assigned from the germline V gene (reference sequence) as MNHEY and SMNVEV. Libraries came from the immunoSEQ multiplex PCR assay. This is the immuneACCESS table as TCRdb keeps it, with only in-frame sequences that have V and J called. A part of the clones is gone; compared with another copy, unresolved V genes explain less than half, and the rest is unexplained. A total of under 450,000 clones appear in this sample, approximately 95% of them only once. The top ten hold 0.015% to 0.025% of the sample.

Sequenced sample: thymocytes. The chain links TRBV27 with TRBJ2-5, with 9 junctional bases fitting TRBD1. The source is a human donor. CDR3 region: CASSLPLPGQGCRQETQYF. Read as DNA, the sequence is TGTGCCAGCAGTTTACCTTTACCGGGACAGGGTTGTCGCCAAGAGACCCAGTACTTC.